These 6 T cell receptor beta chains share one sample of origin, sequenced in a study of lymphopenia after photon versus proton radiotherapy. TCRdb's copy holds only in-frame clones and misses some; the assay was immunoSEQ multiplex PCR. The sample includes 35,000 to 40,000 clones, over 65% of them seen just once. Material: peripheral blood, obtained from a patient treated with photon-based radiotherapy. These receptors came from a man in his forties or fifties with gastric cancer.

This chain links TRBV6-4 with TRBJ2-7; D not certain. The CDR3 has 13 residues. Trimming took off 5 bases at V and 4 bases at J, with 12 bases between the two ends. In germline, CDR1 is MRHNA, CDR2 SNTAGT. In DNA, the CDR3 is TGTGCCAGCAGTACCGAAAACGGGTACGAGCAGTACTTC. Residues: CASSTENGYEQYF.

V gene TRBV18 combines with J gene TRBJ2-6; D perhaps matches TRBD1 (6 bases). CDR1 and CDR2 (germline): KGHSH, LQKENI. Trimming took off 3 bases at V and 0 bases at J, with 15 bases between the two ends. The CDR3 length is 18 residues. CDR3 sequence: CASSPRQVLSSGANVLTF. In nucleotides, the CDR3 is TGTGCCAGCTCACCTCGACAGGTCCTTAGCTCTGGGGCCAACGTCCTGACTTTC.

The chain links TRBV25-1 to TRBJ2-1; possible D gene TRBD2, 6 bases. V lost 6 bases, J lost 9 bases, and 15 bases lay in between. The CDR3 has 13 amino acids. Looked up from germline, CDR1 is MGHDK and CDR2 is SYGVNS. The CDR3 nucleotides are TGTGCCAGCAGCCCGCCGGAGGGGAGTGAGCAGTTCTTC. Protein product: CASSPPEGSEQFF.

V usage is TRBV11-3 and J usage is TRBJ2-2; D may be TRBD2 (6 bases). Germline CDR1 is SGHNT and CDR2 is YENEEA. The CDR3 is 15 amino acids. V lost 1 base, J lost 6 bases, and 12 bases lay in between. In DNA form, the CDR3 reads TGTGCCAGCAGCTTAGGTGGTTCGGGGGCCGGGGAGCTGTTTTTT. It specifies CASSLGGSGAGELFF.

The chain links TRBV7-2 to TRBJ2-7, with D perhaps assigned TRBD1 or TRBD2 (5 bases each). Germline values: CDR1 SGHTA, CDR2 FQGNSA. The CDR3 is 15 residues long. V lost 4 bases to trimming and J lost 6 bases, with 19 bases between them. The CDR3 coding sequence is TGTGCCAGCAGCTGGATGACCGGGACCGCTGCCGAGCAGTACTTC. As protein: CASSWMTGTAAEQYF.

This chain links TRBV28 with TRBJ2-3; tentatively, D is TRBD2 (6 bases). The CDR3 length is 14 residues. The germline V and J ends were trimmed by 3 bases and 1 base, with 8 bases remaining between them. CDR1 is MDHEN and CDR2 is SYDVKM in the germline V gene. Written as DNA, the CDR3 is TGTGCCAGCAGTTTTGTAGCGGGCACAGATACGCAGTATTTT. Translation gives CASSFVAGTDTQYF.